This T cell receptor (beta chain) stems from a study of blood T cell repertoires in COVID-19. Study background: Samples taken during acute and convalescent COVID-19 were collected in the United States, Italy and Spain. Nucleic acid was either cDNA or gDNA, and it came from T cells, B-cell-depleted T cells, or PBMCs.

In germline, CDR1 is MNHEY, CDR2 SVGAGI. V lost 5 bases to trimming and J lost 6 bases, with 10 bases between them. The CDR3 is 12 amino acids. As originally analysed: The authors estimated nucleated cell counts from reference gene primer amplification. Some clones are missing from TCRdb's copy, which holds only in-frame ones; the method was immunoSEQ multiplex PCR. V and J calls and clone size are as listed in that table; D and trimming were resolved from the DNA. The sample consists of 44,000 or so clones, 70% to 85% of them appearing once. Material: peripheral blood. The V call is TRBV6-5, the J call TRBJ1-1; D is unresolved. The clonotype was recovered from a man between 45 and 60 years old with active COVID-19. CDR3 nucleotides: TGTGCCAGCAGTAAACACCTTTCTGAAGCTTTCTTT. The encoded protein is CASSKHLSEAFF.